The rows below give T cell receptor beta chains drawn from one sample of a study of blood T cells in healthy people across ages. TCRdb recomputed calls from the 5' RACE reads with MiXCR, one row per CDR3 protein. Counted here are around 1,500,000 distinct CDR3 sequences, 42% occurring once; the ten biggest clones make up approximately 7.9%. Specimen: blood. These receptors originate from a woman aged 18-29 years in good health. Both conserved end residues are part of each CDR3. Each record gives: V gene, D gene, clone size, J gene, CDR3 DNA, CDR3 protein. A D gene is named only where the DNA matches it firmly. Clone size is shown for a subset of rows, as once, few, many or a class of expanded clone.

>TRBV4-1|.|.|TRBJ2-3
TGCGCCAGCAGCCAAACGCCGGGAATAGGGGCTGATACGCAGTATTTT
CASSQTPGIGADTQYF
>TRBV27|TRBD1|few|TRBJ2-1
TGTGCCAGCAGGACGGGACAGGCACGTAGGGATGAGCAGTTCTTC
CASRTGQARRDEQFF
>TRBV12-3/TRBV12-4|.|.|TRBJ2-7
TGTGCCAGCAGTTTTACCCCATGGGGCAGGTCCTACGAGCAGTACTTC
CASSFTPWGRSYEQYF
>TRBV20-1|.|few|TRBJ2-1
TGCAGTGCCAGAGGGGGTCGGCTAGCGACCTACAATGAGCAGTTCTTC
CSARGGRLATYNEQFF
>TRBV4-2|TRBD1|few|TRBJ1-2
TGTGCCAGCAGCCAAGGAGACAGGGACTATGGCTACACCTTC
CASSQGDRDYGYTF
>TRBV29-1|.|.|TRBJ2-5
TGCAGCGTTATAGATTATTCCCAAGAGACCCAGTACTTC
CSVIDYSQETQYF
>TRBV7-9|.|.|TRBJ2-3
TGTGCCAGCAGCTTAGCGGCCCACACAGATACGCAGTATTTT
CASSLAAHTDTQYF
>TRBV10-3|TRBD1|.|TRBJ1-5
TGTGCCATCAGGGGGGACAGGAATCAGCCCCAGCATTTT
CAIRGDRNQPQHF
>TRBV29-1|.|.|TRBJ1-1
TGCAGCGTTGATAATCCGAAGGTCCCGGACACTGAAGCTTTCTTT
CSVDNPKVPDTEAFF
>TRBV7-9|TRBD1|.|TRBJ1-1
TGTGCCAGCAGCCCCACAACAGGGGAGAACACTGAAGCTTTCTTT
CASSPTTGENTEAFF
>TRBV7-8|TRBD2|.|TRBJ2-5
TGTGCCAGCAGCCCGGGACTAGCTATCAATGAGCAGTACTTC
CASSPGLAINEQYF
>TRBV6-2/TRBV6-3|.|few|TRBJ2-3
TGTGCCAGCAGTTACTCATGGGATACGCAGTATTTT
CASSYSWDTQYF
>TRBV15|.|.|TRBJ1-2
TGTGCCACCAGCAGAGGTTCAGAAGGGTCTTTTGGCTACACCTTC
CATSRGSEGSFGYTF
>TRBV18|TRBD2|once|TRBJ2-1
TGTGCCAGCTCACCCGAAGGCGGGACTAGCGGGAGGGGTGAGCAGTTCTTC
CASSPEGGTSGRGEQFF
>TRBV5-1|.|few|TRBJ1-2
TGCGCCAGCAGCTTTCTTCAGGGCGAGGCTAACTATGGCTACACCTTC
CASSFLQGEANYGYTF
>TRBV10-3|.|few|TRBJ2-6
TGTGCCACCACAACGGACAGCTCTGGGGCCAACGTCCTGACTTTC
CATTTDSSGANVLTF
>TRBV5-1|TRBD1|.|TRBJ2-1
TGCGCCAGCAGCGAGGGACAGGGACTGGTGAATGAGCAGTTCTTC
CASSEGQGLVNEQFF
>TRBV5-1|TRBD1|few|TRBJ2-6
TGCGCCAGCAGTCCTCGAGGACAGGGGGTCTCTGGGGCCAACGTCCTGACTTTC
CASSPRGQGVSGANVLTF
>TRBV20-1|TRBD2|few|TRBJ2-1
TGCAGTGCTCCCTTAGCGGGGGGGCCTAGCTACAATGAGCAGTTCTTC
CSAPLAGGPSYNEQFF
>TRBV6-1|.|.|TRBJ2-7
TGTGCCAGCAGTGCACAGTTCTCGGGTTACGAGCAGTACTTC
CASSAQFSGYEQYF
>TRBV7-2|.|.|TRBJ2-2
TGTGCCAGCAGCTTTATCGAGGGGCGAGCGACCGGGGAGCTGTTTTTT
CASSFIEGRATGELFF
>TRBV29-1|.|few|TRBJ2-2
TGCAGCGTTCAGGGTTACGGGGAGCTGTTTTTT
CSVQGYGELFF
>TRBV27|TRBD1|few|TRBJ1-6
TGTGCCAGCAGTCAAACCGGGACAGGGAATTCACCCCTCCACTTT
CASSQTGTGNSPLHF
>TRBV14|.|.|TRBJ2-7
TGTGCCAGCAGCGACAGGAGAACCAAAGGGCACGAGCAGTACTTC
CASSDRRTKGHEQYF
>TRBV7-9|TRBD2|.|TRBJ2-1
TGTGCCAGCAGCCATCCGACGACTAGCGGGAGAGTAGGTGAGCAGTTCTTC
CASSHPTTSGRVGEQFF
>TRBV7-9|TRBD2|.|TRBJ2-3
TGTGCCAGCAGCCCCAGCGGGGGGAGAAGAGATACGCAGTATTTT
CASSPSGGRRDTQYF
>TRBV29-1|.|many|TRBJ2-3
TGCAGCGTTGAAGATGGTACAGATACGCAGTATTTT
CSVEDGTDTQYF
>TRBV14|TRBD2|.|TRBJ2-7
TGTGCCAGCAGCCACATACGGACTAGCGGGAGGGTCAATGAGCAGTACTTC
CASSHIRTSGRVNEQYF
>TRBV4-1|.|few|TRBJ2-5
TGCGCCAGCAGCCAAGATGCCGGTGTGGGGACTCAAGAGACCCAGTACTTC
CASSQDAGVGTQETQYF
>TRBV15|TRBD2|few|TRBJ2-7
TGTGCCACCAGCAGAGAAGAGTCCCCACGACTAGCGCGCTCCTACGAGCAGTACTTC
CATSREESPRLARSYEQYF
>TRBV7-9|TRBD1|.|TRBJ2-7
TGTGCCAGCAGCTCCGGGACAGCTGGTTACGAGCAGTACTTC
CASSSGTAGYEQYF
>TRBV5-1|TRBD2|.|TRBJ2-7
TGTGCCAGCAGCTCGGGGGGACTAGCGGGTTGCAATGAGCAGTACTTC
CASSSGGLAGCNEQYF
>TRBV12-3/TRBV12-4|.|few|TRBJ2-7
TGTGCCAGCAGTTTCGATCCCCCGATTTCCTACGAGCAGTACTTC
CASSFDPPISYEQYF
>TRBV20-1|.|many|TRBJ2-7
TGCAGTGCTAGAGACAGGGTCTCCTACGAGCAGTACTTC
CSARDRVSYEQYF
>TRBV3-1|.|.|TRBJ1-2
TGTGCCAGCAGCCAAGTTAGGGGCTCCTATGGCTACACCTTC
CASSQVRGSYGYTF
>TRBV7-9|.|.|TRBJ2-5
TGTGCCAGCAGCTTAATGAGGGGCCAAGAGACCCAGTACTTC
CASSLMRGQETQYF
>TRBV30|.|.|TRBJ2-1
TGTGCCTGGACCCGGCCCTCAGAAAGTGAGCAGTTCTTC
CAWTRPSESEQFF
>TRBV29-1|.|.|TRBJ2-1
TGCAGCGTTGAAGATCTGCCGCGACGGAGCCCCTGGGTGTGTGAGCAGTTCTTC
CSVEDLPRRSPWVCEQFF
>TRBV12-3/TRBV12-4|.|.|TRBJ1-1
TGTGCCAGCAGCCAAGGGCCGGTGAACACTGAAGCTTTCTTT
CASSQGPVNTEAFF
>TRBV27|.|.|TRBJ2-7
TGTGCCAGCAGTCCTTCCGTTAATGCAGGGGATGGCGAGCAGTACTTC
CASSPSVNAGDGEQYF
>TRBV14|.|few|TRBJ2-5
TGTGCCAGCAGCCATCATGCGACAGAAGAGACCCAGTACTTC
CASSHHATEETQYF
>TRBV9|TRBD1|.|TRBJ1-2
TGTGCCAGCAGCGTAGGGGGACAGCTACTCTATGGCTACACCTTC
CASSVGGQLLYGYTF
>TRBV10-3|.|few|TRBJ1-5
TGTGCCATCGGGGACAAGGGAGGATCTCAGCCCCAGCATTTT
CAIGDKGGSQPQHF
>TRBV6-5|TRBD2|.|TRBJ2-7
TGTGCCAGCAGTTACGGGCTAGCGGGAAAAGTGGGTGAGCAGTACTTC
CASSYGLAGKVGEQYF
>TRBV11-2|TRBD2|.|TRBJ2-1
TGTGCCAGCAGCGTCTTGCGGGAGGTGCACAATGAGCAGTTCTTC
CASSVLREVHNEQFF
>TRBV10-2|TRBD1|.|TRBJ2-6
TGCGCCAGCAGTGAGTCGATAACCAGGACAGGGGGCTCTGGGGCCAACGTCCTGACTTTC
CASSESITRTGGSGANVLTF